This is a list of T cell receptor beta chains from one sample in a study of T-cell memory formation after mild COVID-19. TCRdb fed the 5' RACE reads into MiXCR, producing one record per CDR3 protein. The sample contains 350,000 to 500,000 distinct CDR3 sequences, 23% of which appear only once. Material: PBMCs or a T cell subset sorted from them (not recorded which). These receptors all come from an adult woman who had mild COVID-19 (a few samples of this study predate the infection). Cell type and time point are not known. CDR3s include the opening cysteine and the closing phenylalanine or tryptophan. Fields, in order: V gene, J gene, clone size, D gene, CDR3 DNA, CDR3 protein. A D gene is named only where the DNA matches it firmly. Clone size appears in some rows only: once, few, many, or a class for an expanded clone.

v_call: TRBV6-2/TRBV6-3
j_call: TRBJ2-1
clone_size: many
d_call: TRBD2
cdr3_nt: TGTGCCAGCAGTTACCACGAGACTAGCGGGACCTACAATGAGCAGTTCTTC
cdr3_aa: CASSYHETSGTYNEQFF

v_call: TRBV7-8
j_call: TRBJ1-4
clone_size: NA
d_call: NA
cdr3_nt: TGTGCCAGCAGCATAATCGGGACTCTCGGGGAAAAACTGTTTTTT
cdr3_aa: CASSIIGTLGEKLFF

v_call: TRBV5-5
j_call: TRBJ2-7
clone_size: few
d_call: NA
cdr3_nt: TGTGCCAGCAGCTTGTACACTTGGGGGGGCGGCTCCTACGAGCAGTACTTC
cdr3_aa: CASSLYTWGGGSYEQYF

v_call: TRBV7-3
j_call: TRBJ1-2
clone_size: NA
d_call: NA
cdr3_nt: TGTGCCAGCAGCCATAGGGGCGGGGACTATGGCTACACCTTC
cdr3_aa: CASSHRGGDYGYTF

v_call: TRBV12-3/TRBV12-4
j_call: TRBJ1-5
clone_size: few
d_call: NA
cdr3_nt: TGTGCCAGCAGTTTCACAGGGAATCAGCCCCAGCATTTT
cdr3_aa: CASSFTGNQPQHF

v_call: TRBV12-3/TRBV12-4
j_call: TRBJ1-5
clone_size: few
d_call: NA
cdr3_nt: TGTGCCAGCAGTATAGGCCTCGGGGCCGCGGGAGGCAATCAGCCCCAGCATTTT
cdr3_aa: CASSIGLGAAGGNQPQHF

v_call: TRBV28
j_call: TRBJ1-2
clone_size: NA
d_call: NA
cdr3_nt: TGTGCCAGCAGTTTTAGTGCTGTTGGGACCGAGCAGGGCTACACCTTC
cdr3_aa: CASSFSAVGTEQGYTF

v_call: TRBV5-6
j_call: TRBJ1-1
clone_size: few
d_call: NA
cdr3_nt: TGTGCCAGCAGCCGTTGGTGGGGGGCAGGGCGGATCACTGAAGCTTTCTTT
cdr3_aa: CASSRWWGAGRITEAFF

v_call: TRBV5-4
j_call: TRBJ2-5
clone_size: NA
d_call: TRBD1
cdr3_nt: TGTGCCAGCAGCTTGAGAGCAGGGGGTCGGGAGACCCAGTACTTC
cdr3_aa: CASSLRAGGRETQYF

v_call: TRBV12-3/TRBV12-4
j_call: TRBJ2-7
clone_size: few
d_call: TRBD2
cdr3_nt: TGTGCCAGTGGGACTAGCGGGGGGGCCCTCTACGAGCAGTACTTC
cdr3_aa: CASGTSGGALYEQYF

v_call: TRBV7-3
j_call: TRBJ2-1
clone_size: NA
d_call: TRBD1
cdr3_nt: TGTGCCAGCAGCTTAAGGGGGACAGGGATTCCAGATGAGCAGTTCTTC
cdr3_aa: CASSLRGTGIPDEQFF

v_call: TRBV4-3
j_call: TRBJ2-7
clone_size: few
d_call: NA
cdr3_nt: TGCGCCAGCAGCCAAGACCGGGCCGATACCTACGAGCAGTACTTC
cdr3_aa: CASSQDRADTYEQYF

v_call: TRBV20-1
j_call: TRBJ1-6
clone_size: NA
d_call: NA
cdr3_nt: TGCAGTGCTAGAGATCAGGAAAAGGGAGGGGATTCACCCCTCCACTTT
cdr3_aa: CSARDQEKGGDSPLHF

v_call: TRBV12-3/TRBV12-4
j_call: TRBJ2-7
clone_size: few
d_call: NA
cdr3_nt: TGTGCCAGCAGTTTATCTCTCCCAGGTGACTACGAGCAGTACTTC
cdr3_aa: CASSLSLPGDYEQYF

v_call: TRBV12-3/TRBV12-4
j_call: TRBJ2-7
clone_size: NA
d_call: NA
cdr3_nt: TGTGCCAGCAGTCTCCAAGCCGTTACCTACGAGCAGTACTTC
cdr3_aa: CASSLQAVTYEQYF

v_call: TRBV18
j_call: TRBJ2-7
clone_size: NA
d_call: TRBD1
cdr3_nt: TGTGCCAGCGGACAGGGGGCTCGGAACGAGCAGTACTTC
cdr3_aa: CASGQGARNEQYF

v_call: TRBV7-2
j_call: TRBJ2-2
clone_size: NA
d_call: TRBD1
cdr3_nt: TGTGCCAGCAGCCACCGACAGGGGTGGAACACCGGGGAGCTGTTTTTT
cdr3_aa: CASSHRQGWNTGELFF

v_call: TRBV12-3/TRBV12-4
j_call: TRBJ1-3
clone_size: NA
d_call: TRBD1
cdr3_nt: TGTGCCAGCAGTCCTTTGGGACAGGGAAACACCATATATTTT
cdr3_aa: CASSPLGQGNTIYF

v_call: TRBV6-1
j_call: TRBJ2-2
clone_size: few
d_call: NA
cdr3_nt: TGTGCCAGCATGGGGGTAGGGGATCATACCGGGGAGCTGTTTTTT
cdr3_aa: CASMGVGDHTGELFF

v_call: TRBV19
j_call: TRBJ2-7
clone_size: few
d_call: TRBD2
cdr3_nt: TGTGCCAGTAGTATAGAGGGCACTAGCGGGAGTTTCGAGCAGTACTTC
cdr3_aa: CASSIEGTSGSFEQYF

v_call: TRBV4-1
j_call: TRBJ2-7
clone_size: NA
d_call: TRBD1
cdr3_nt: TGCGCCAGCAGCCAGACAGGGAGCAGCTCCTACGAGCAGTACTTC
cdr3_aa: CASSQTGSSSYEQYF

v_call: TRBV4-1
j_call: TRBJ2-7
clone_size: NA
d_call: TRBD2
cdr3_nt: TGCGCCAGCAGCCAATGGCGGGGGACCTCCTACGAGCAGTACTTC
cdr3_aa: CASSQWRGTSYEQYF

v_call: TRBV5-5
j_call: TRBJ1-1
clone_size: many
d_call: TRBD1
cdr3_nt: TGTGCCAGCAGCCCAGACAGGGCGAACACTGAAGCTTTCTTT
cdr3_aa: CASSPDRANTEAFF

v_call: TRBV27
j_call: TRBJ1-1
clone_size: NA
d_call: NA
cdr3_nt: TGTGCCAGCAGTCCGGGACCGACGAACACTGAAGCTTTCTTT
cdr3_aa: CASSPGPTNTEAFF

v_call: TRBV5-1
j_call: TRBJ2-5
clone_size: few
d_call: NA
cdr3_nt: TGCGCCAGCAGGCGGATTCGACTAACCGGAGAGACCCAGTACTTC
cdr3_aa: CASRRIRLTGETQYF

v_call: TRBV5-6
j_call: TRBJ1-5
clone_size: NA
d_call: NA
cdr3_nt: TGTGCCAGCAGCCCGCAGGGCCCCAATCAGCCCCAGCATTTT
cdr3_aa: CASSPQGPNQPQHF

v_call: TRBV6-1
j_call: TRBJ1-1
clone_size: few
d_call: TRBD1
cdr3_nt: TGTGCCAGCGGACAGGGGGTAGGGGCTGAAGCTTTCTTT
cdr3_aa: CASGQGVGAEAFF

v_call: TRBV11-2
j_call: TRBJ1-4
clone_size: NA
d_call: NA
cdr3_nt: TGTGCCAGCAGCACAGGGAGCCTAAATGAAAAACTGTTTTTT
cdr3_aa: CASSTGSLNEKLFF

v_call: TRBV29-1
j_call: TRBJ2-7
clone_size: many
d_call: TRBD1
cdr3_nt: TGCAGCGTTGATAACGGACAGGGCTACGAGCAGTACTTC
cdr3_aa: CSVDNGQGYEQYF

v_call: TRBV12-3/TRBV12-4
j_call: TRBJ2-7
clone_size: few
d_call: TRBD2
cdr3_nt: TGTGCCAGCAGCCACCCCCTACTAGCGGGAGCCCACGAGCAGTACTTC
cdr3_aa: CASSHPLLAGAHEQYF

v_call: TRBV7-2
j_call: TRBJ1-1
clone_size: few
d_call: TRBD1
cdr3_nt: TGTGCCAGCAGCAAAATGTGGGGACAGACTGAAGCTTTCTTT
cdr3_aa: CASSKMWGQTEAFF

v_call: TRBV10-3
j_call: TRBJ2-3
clone_size: NA
d_call: TRBD2
cdr3_nt: TGTGCCATCAGTGAGTTAGCTAGCGGATCTAGCACAGATACGCAGTATTTT
cdr3_aa: CAISELASGSSTDTQYF

v_call: TRBV12-3/TRBV12-4
j_call: TRBJ1-6
clone_size: NA
d_call: TRBD1
cdr3_nt: TGTGCCAGCAGGAACCGGGACAGAAAAGTACCCCTCCACTTT
cdr3_aa: CASRNRDRKVPLHF

v_call: TRBV20-1
j_call: TRBJ2-1
clone_size: many
d_call: NA
cdr3_nt: TGCAGTGCTAGCGGCTCCTACAATGAGCAGTTCTTC
cdr3_aa: CSASGSYNEQFF

v_call: TRBV4-1
j_call: TRBJ1-5
clone_size: NA
d_call: NA
cdr3_nt: TGCGCCAGCAGCCGACCCGACAGCTCTGGCAATCAGCCCCAGCATTTT
cdr3_aa: CASSRPDSSGNQPQHF

v_call: TRBV3-1
j_call: TRBJ1-2
clone_size: NA
d_call: NA
cdr3_nt: TGTGCCAGCAGCCATCATGACGGTGGCTACACCTTC
cdr3_aa: CASSHHDGGYTF

v_call: TRBV6-5
j_call: TRBJ2-7
clone_size: NA
d_call: TRBD2
cdr3_nt: TGTGCCAGCAGTACCCCCCGTTGGCCTAGCGGGGGGTACGAGCAGTACTTC
cdr3_aa: CASSTPRWPSGGYEQYF

v_call: TRBV7-2
j_call: TRBJ2-2
clone_size: NA
d_call: NA
cdr3_nt: TGTGCCAGCAGCTTAGGTAGCCAGGGGCGGCTGTTTTTT
cdr3_aa: CASSLGSQGRLFF

v_call: TRBV7-2
j_call: TRBJ1-3
clone_size: NA
d_call: NA
cdr3_nt: TGTGCCAGCAGCTTATCGGGTTTAGACTCCTCCGGAAACACCATATATTTT
cdr3_aa: CASSLSGLDSSGNTIYF

v_call: TRBV30
j_call: TRBJ2-1
clone_size: NA
d_call: TRBD2
cdr3_nt: TGTGCCTGGAGTGTGCGTAGACTAGCGGGAGACAATGAGCAGTTCTTC
cdr3_aa: CAWSVRRLAGDNEQFF

v_call: TRBV20-1
j_call: TRBJ1-5
clone_size: NA
d_call: TRBD1
cdr3_nt: TGCAGTGCCGCGACCGACAGGGCTAGCAATCAGCCCCAGCATTTT
cdr3_aa: CSAATDRASNQPQHF

v_call: TRBV7-3
j_call: TRBJ2-7
clone_size: many
d_call: TRBD1
cdr3_nt: TGTGCCAGCAGCTTCAGGACCAAGGCGGGGGACAGGGGTTCCTACGAGCAGTACTTC
cdr3_aa: CASSFRTKAGDRGSYEQYF

v_call: TRBV27
j_call: TRBJ2-7
clone_size: few
d_call: TRBD2
cdr3_nt: TGTGCCAGCAGTGCCCTTAGTAGCGGGGGGGCGCGTGAGCAGTACTTC
cdr3_aa: CASSALSSGGAREQYF

v_call: TRBV3-1
j_call: TRBJ1-4
clone_size: NA
d_call: NA
cdr3_nt: TGTGCCAGCAGCCAACAGGGAGGCGACGAAAAACTGTTTTTT
cdr3_aa: CASSQQGGDEKLFF

v_call: TRBV4-1
j_call: TRBJ2-5
clone_size: NA
d_call: TRBD1
cdr3_nt: TGCGCCAGCAGCCAACCGACAGGGGGTGGGGGGACCCAGTACTTC
cdr3_aa: CASSQPTGGGGTQYF

v_call: TRBV4-1
j_call: TRBJ1-1
clone_size: few
d_call: TRBD1
cdr3_nt: TGCGCCAGCAGCCAAGGAGAGGGCAGGGGGGCTGAAGCTTTCTTT
cdr3_aa: CASSQGEGRGAEAFF

v_call: TRBV27
j_call: TRBJ1-2
clone_size: NA
d_call: NA
cdr3_nt: TGTGCCAGCAGATACAAAGCAGCTAACTATGGCTACACCTTC
cdr3_aa: CASRYKAANYGYTF

v_call: TRBV7-9
j_call: TRBJ2-5
clone_size: NA
d_call: NA
cdr3_nt: TGTGCCAGCAGCTTGGTGGAGGGGGTAAAGACCCAGTACTTC
cdr3_aa: CASSLVEGVKTQYF

v_call: TRBV7-9
j_call: TRBJ2-7
clone_size: few
d_call: TRBD2
cdr3_nt: TGTGCCAGCAGCTTAGTTGGCGGGAGCATACCCTACGAGCAGTACTTC
cdr3_aa: CASSLVGGSIPYEQYF

v_call: TRBV12-3/TRBV12-4
j_call: TRBJ2-2
clone_size: few
d_call: NA
cdr3_nt: TGTGCCAGCAGCCAACACTCCCAAAACACCGGGGAGCTGTTTTTT
cdr3_aa: CASSQHSQNTGELFF

v_call: TRBV5-1
j_call: TRBJ2-7
clone_size: NA
d_call: TRBD1
cdr3_nt: TGCGCCAGCAGCTTACGACAGGGGGAGCCCGAGCAGTACTTC
cdr3_aa: CASSLRQGEPEQYF

v_call: TRBV6-5
j_call: TRBJ2-7
clone_size: NA
d_call: NA
cdr3_nt: TGTGCCAGCAGTTACTCTAGGTGGGAAGCTGCCTACGAGCAGTACTTC
cdr3_aa: CASSYSRWEAAYEQYF

v_call: TRBV29-1
j_call: TRBJ2-2
clone_size: NA
d_call: NA
cdr3_nt: TGCAGCGTTGAAGGGAGATCGAGGAACACCGGGGAGCTGTTTTTT
cdr3_aa: CSVEGRSRNTGELFF

v_call: TRBV10-2
j_call: TRBJ2-4
clone_size: NA
d_call: NA
cdr3_nt: TGCGCCAGCAACCCTACAGGGAGGAGAAACATTCAGTACTTC
cdr3_aa: CASNPTGRRNIQYF

v_call: TRBV30
j_call: TRBJ2-4
clone_size: few
d_call: NA
cdr3_nt: TGTGCCTGGACGATCCGGGACCCCTACATTCAGTACTTC
cdr3_aa: CAWTIRDPYIQYF

v_call: TRBV5-1
j_call: TRBJ2-5
clone_size: many
d_call: TRBD2
cdr3_nt: TGCGCCAGCAGCTTTAGCGGGGGGGCTGAGACCCAGTACTTC
cdr3_aa: CASSFSGGAETQYF